Listed below are T cell receptor beta chains from one sample, sequenced in a study of blood T cell repertoires in COVID-19. TCRdb's copy holds only in-frame clones and misses some; the assay was immunoSEQ multiplex PCR. Of approximately 60,000 clones in the sample, under 85% were seen once. Input material: peripheral blood. Receptors originate from a woman aged 80 or over with acute or convalescent COVID-19. Each CDR3 is given with its conserved first and last residue. D genes are given only for firm matches. Clone size is stated in some rows and not others, as once, few, many or a class when expanded.

cdr3_length	v_call	d_call	j_call	clone_size	cdr3_aa	cdr3_nt
15	TRBV7-2	.	TRBJ1-4	.	CASNLGARANEKLFF	TGTGCCAGCAATTTGGGGGCCAGGGCTAATGAAAAACTGTTTTTT
13	TRBV10-1	.	TRBJ2-7	.	CASSEIRSYEQYF	TGCGCCAGCAGTGAGATCAGATCCTACGAGCAGTACTTC
16	TRBV7-9	TRBD1	TRBJ1-1	.	CASSLPRQGAGTEAFF	TGTGCCAGCAGCTTACCGCGACAGGGGGCGGGAACTGAAGCTTTCTTT
17	TRBV7-8	TRBD2	TRBJ2-7	.	CASSSPIGTSGRREQYF	TGTGCCAGCAGCTCCCCCATAGGGACTAGCGGGAGAAGGGAGCAGTACTTC
15	TRBV19	TRBD1	TRBJ1-5	.	CASSETGDSNQPQHF	TGTGCCAGTAGTGAGACAGGGGATAGCAATCAGCCCCAGCATTTT
17	TRBV27	.	TRBJ1-5	.	CASSTKQGLYSNQPQHF	TGTGCCAGCAGTACTAAACAGGGATTGTATAGCAATCAGCCCCAGCATTTT
15	TRBV6-6	TRBD2	TRBJ2-7	.	CASSSETSANYEQYF	TGTGCCAGCAGTTCCGAAACTAGCGCCAACTACGAGCAGTACTTC
13	TRBV2	TRBD1	TRBJ1-4	.	CASRGTGIEKLFF	TGTGCCAGCAGAGGGACAGGGATCGAAAAACTGTTTTTT
14	TRBV15	.	TRBJ1-1	once	CATSRDGRGSQTFF	TGTGCCACCAGCAGAGATGGCAGGGGAAGCCAAACTTTCTTT
20	TRBV4-3	TRBD1	TRBJ2-1	.	CASSQKADRGPAGAISEQFF	TGCGCCAGCAGCCAAAAAGCCGACAGGGGGCCGGCCGGGGCAATAAGTGAGCAGTTCTTC
14	TRBV6-5	.	TRBJ1-1	once	CASTLNRVNTEAFF	TGTGCCAGCACCCTAAACAGGGTCAACACTGAAGCTTTCTTT
12	TRBV6-5	.	TRBJ1-2	few	CASSRDLYGYTF	TGTGCCAGCAGCCGGGACTTATATGGCTACACCTTC